Included here is one T cell receptor (beta chain) sequence, with context. Its antigen is unidentified. Time point of the sample: newly diagnosed GD, antithyroid drugs for less than 3 months. The TCR library was made from RNA that had been extracted from PBMCs in TRIzol. This entry is derived from a study of regulatory T cells in long-lasting Graves disease. Study outcomes and limitations: Patients with persistent Graves' had lower TCR diversity than newly diagnosed patients.

Arm-PCR of CDR3 regions and iRepertoire HTBI primers were used to build TCR beta libraries. TCRdb reprocessed the multiplex PCR reads with MiXCR, giving one entry per CDR3 protein. In the table there are hundreds of thousands of distinct CDR3 sequences, approximately 15% of which are singletons. The same data also went into a second study, on T cells in Graves' hyperthyroidism and ophthalmopathy.

This TCR was sampled from a woman younger than 45 with Graves disease. The input for sequencing was peripheral blood mononuclear cells (PBMCs), taken at new diagnosis, from a patient treated with antithyroid drugs.

The CDR3 here is CASSTARTEQETQYF. DNA for the CDR3: TGTGCCAGTAGTACTGCTAGGACAGAGCAAGAGACCCAGTACTTC. The chain recombines TRBV19 with TRBJ2-5; TRBD1 might be the D (6 bases). The CDR3 consists of 15 residues. V lost 4 bases, J lost 2 bases, and 14 bases lay in between. Germline loops: CDR1 LNHDA, CDR2 SQIVND (reference sequence).